This T cell receptor beta chain emerged from a study of T cells in localized non-small cell lung cancer (dated by TCRdb to about 2020). General notes on the study: The study analyzed T cell repertoires of 200 to 300 early-stage NSCLC patients, comparing tumors and uninvolved tumor-adjacent lungs. NSCLC patients had a mean age of roughly 66 years, and approximately 140 were male and around 99 female. The cohort comprised roughly 220 treatment-naïve NSCLC patients with resected, localized lung tumors.

The immunoSEQ Assay was used to sequence TCR beta CDR3 regions from DNA. For the original study's pipeline: To compute T cell density, TCR beta template counts were normalized to usable DNA, which was estimated by amplifying housekeeping genes. Richness was estimated using the preseqR package, with extrapolation to 400,000 templates for PBMC samples and to 120,000 templates for tissue samples. Clonality was defined by subtracting Pielou's evenness from one. Tissue-enriched TCRs were identified by differential abundance testing using productive amino-acid clonotypes, minimum total count 5 and alpha 0.1. The Jaccard Index and the Morisita Overlap Index were used to measure how much the repertoires overlapped between compartments. GLIPH grouped TCR beta CDR3s together with public tetramer-defined viral CDR3s, and a viral motif had to include at least three viral sequences and also show V-gene enrichment. TCRdb provides this immuneACCESS table in a form limited to in-frame rearrangements. Some clones are lacking; in checked studies, under half of them reflect an unresolved V gene, and why the rest are absent is not known. Clone size and the V and J calls come from that table; the DNA yielded D and trimming. In all, the sample holds about 33,000 clones, and approximately 94% of those were seen once. The ten largest clones take up around 6.9% of the sample.

A word on this clone: What this receptor recognizes is not known. The record has no base qualities; no much larger clone is one base away.

The germline V gene specifies SGHRS as CDR1 and YFSETQ as CDR2. The cysteine opens and the phenylalanine closes a CDR3 of 13 amino acids. The sequence is cut down to CDR3 DNA, 39 bases in frame from base 1. V ends up 0 bases short and J 8 bases short, with an unmatched junction base count of 4. At diagnosis, peripheral blood, uninvolved tumor-adjacent lung and tumor were collected and stored as a combination of fresh-frozen and FFPE material. For TCR repertoire profiling, blood samples were analyzed as peripheral blood mononuclear cells. Findings and caveats that apply to the study as a whole: Because multi-region sequencing of the tumors was not done, intratumor heterogeneity could not be ruled out. Uninvolved tumor-adjacent lung showed the highest T cell clonality, higher than tumor, which suggests more focused antigenic responses in the adjacent lung. A median of around 50 of the top 100 tumor clones were detected in paired uninvolved adjacent lung, and 28 of these tumor clones were also found among the top 100 clones of the paired uninvolved adjacent lung. Because the study design was exploratory, TCR variables were selected using unadjusted p-values without false-discovery rate correction. Higher blood T cell density associated with longer overall survival, while higher adjacent-lung clonality associated with shorter survival.

The sequence was obtained from a female donor over 55 with stage I lung adenocarcinoma. The sequencing here drew on peripheral blood, taken before any cancer treatment. This chain is built from TRBV5-1 and TRBJ1-1, with TRBD1 matching 7 junction bases. The CDR3 protein: CASSLAGTAEAFF. The DNA sequence reads TGCGCCAGCAGCTTGGCGGGGACAGCCGAAGCTTTCTTT.